The 25 T cell receptor beta chains given below trace back to one sample, sequenced in a study of blood T cells in healthy people across ages. Through a sample-barcoded 5' primer and a J-beta primer mix, a second PCR was run for roughly 7 to 11 cycles. MiXCR, run by TCRdb on the 5' RACE reads, gives a single entry per CDR3 protein. The table records roughly 1.4 million distinct CDR3 sequences, around 59% of them present only once. Sequencing was carried out using blood. All receptors come from a man between 18 and 35 years old in good health.

J is TRBJ2-1 and V is TRBV15; TRBD1 is a possible D gene (6 bases). This CDR3 comprises 14 residues. V was cut by 1 base and J by 4 bases, with 8 bases left in between. CDR1 is LNHNV, CDR2 YYDKDF, per germline (reference sequence). The CDR3 is CATSRARGYNEQFF. The DNA of the CDR3 is TGTGCCACCAGCAGAGCTAGGGGGTACAATGAGCAGTTCTTC.

The chain has TRBV25-1 and TRBJ1-1, with D possibly matching TRBD1 (5 bases). The CDR3 is 15 amino acids. Germline values: CDR1 MGHDK, CDR2 SYGVNS. V dropped 6 bases and J dropped 1 base, with 15 bases sitting between them. This CDR3 is CASRAPGTANTEAFF. The CDR3 DNA reads TGTGCCAGCAGAGCCCCCGGGACGGCGAACACTGAAGCTTTCTTT.

The chain combines TRBV29-1 with TRBJ2-7, with D possibly called TRBD1 or TRBD2 (5 bases each). Trimming left V 3 bases short and J 3 bases short, with 15 bases between. Germline V lookup: CDR1 SQVTM, CDR2 ANQGSEA. The CDR3 is 14 amino acids. The CDR3 nucleotides are TGCAGCGTTGAGTGGGACGGTTCGGGCTACGAGCAGTACTTC. It yields the protein CSVEWDGSGYEQYF.

The rearrangement joins TRBV29-1 to TRBJ2-3; the match to TRBD1 covers 9 bases. CDR1 and CDR2 (germline): SQVTM, ANQGSEA. CDR3 length: 16 residues. J lost 2 bases, V lost 6 bases, and 12 bases had no gene match. CDR3 coding DNA: TGCAGCGTCCGGGACAGGGAAAAACTATACACAGATACGCAGTATTTT. This encodes CSVRDREKLYTDTQYF.

This chain connects TRBV5-6 to TRBJ2-5, with 7 bases identical to TRBD2. J gave up 2 bases and V 3 bases, and 4 bases lay outside the gene matches. CDR1 is SGHDT and CDR2 is YYEEEE in the germline V gene. The CDR3 contains 14 residues. The CDR3 reads CASSSAGVQETQYF. The CDR3 bases are TGTGCCAGCAGCTCGGCGGGAGTTCAAGAGACCCAGTACTTC.

The chain uses TRBV7-2 and TRBJ1-5, with 7 nucleotides matching TRBD1. Looked up from germline, CDR1 is SGHTA and CDR2 is FQGNSA. Trimming took 5 bases from V and 2 from J; bases not matched to a gene: 12. The CDR3 has 17 amino acids. The CDR3 loop is CASSPGQPPRRNQPQHF. The CDR3 DNA reads TGTGCCAGCAGCCCGGGACAGCCCCCTCGCCGCAATCAGCCCCAGCATTTT. The complete variable domain, with remaining parts taken from reference TRBV7-2 and TRBJ1-5, reads GAGVSQSPSNKVTEKGKDVELRCDPISGHTALYWYRQSLGQGLEFLIYFQGNSAPDKSGLPSDRFSAERTGGSVSTLTIQRTQQEDSAVYLCASSPGQPPRRNQPQHFGDGTRLSIL.

Only a few counts were recorded for this clonotype. The V call is TRBV16, the J call TRBJ1-5; D unclear. CDR3 length equals 13 residues. Trimming removed 1 base from V and 5 bases from J, with 6 bases in between. The germline V gene encodes CDR1 KGHSY and CDR2 FQNENV. The CDR3 protein is CASSQYWDQPQHF. CDR3 sequence (DNA): TGTGCCAGCAGCCAATATTGGGATCAGCCCCAGCATTTT.

This clonotype occurred a few times. The chain recombines TRBV29-1 with TRBJ2-5, with D possibly called TRBD1 or TRBD2 (6 bases each). The CDR3 is made up of 16 amino acids. The germline V gene has CDR1 SQVTM and CDR2 ANQGSEA. V dropped 7 bases and J dropped 5 bases, with 26 bases sitting between them. The CDR3 nucleotides read TGCAGCGCCCTAAGCCGGGGGACATGGAGGGTGGAGACCCAGTACTTC. This encodes CSALSRGTWRVETQYF.

The CDR3 loop is CASRQLAGGGTGELFF. The CDR3 DNA is TGCGCCAGCAGGCAACTAGCGGGAGGTGGCACCGGGGAGCTGTTTTTT. The rearrangement links TRBV5-1 to TRBJ2-2; TRBD2 agrees at 12 bases. V was pared by 5 bases and J by 4 bases, with 6 bases of the junction left unmatched. This CDR3 has 16 residues. CDR1 and CDR2 (germline): SGHRS, YFSETQ.

The CDR3 region has the DNA TGCGCCAGCAGCTCACCGAGGGGCCAGCCAACAGATACGCAGTATTTT. It is translated as CASSSPRGQPTDTQYF. The rearrangement joins TRBV5-1 to TRBJ2-3; D may be TRBD1 or TRBD2 (5 bases each). The CDR3 is 16 amino acids. V shed 3 bases and J shed 3 bases, with 17 bases lying between them. CDR1 and CDR2 from the germline V gene are SGHRS and YFSETQ.

This chain uses TRBV13 with TRBJ2-5; TRBD2 matches 12 bases. J was trimmed by 11 bases and V by 4 bases; bases with no gene match: 14. Germline V gene data show CDR1 as PRHDT and CDR2 as FYEKMQ (reference sequence). The CDR3 has 16 residues. The CDR3 protein is CASSSRTSGATDEQYF. CDR3 in DNA: TGTGCCAGCAGCTCCCGGACTAGCGGGGCGACCGATGAGCAGTACTTC.

This chain connects TRBV5-6 to TRBJ2-7; 8 bases map to TRBD2. CDR3 size: 15 residues. In germline, CDR1 is SGHDT, CDR2 YYEEEE. V lost 3 bases to trimming and J lost 7 bases; unmatched junction nucleotides: 12. CDR3 nucleotides: TGTGCCAGCAGCTCAAGCGGGAGTGAGCGGTATGAGCAGTACTTC. Protein sequence: CASSSSGSERYEQYF.

Only a few counts were recorded for this clonotype. V usage is TRBV4-1 and J usage is TRBJ2-5; D is possibly TRBD2 (5 bases). Trimming pared 3 bases from V and 2 bases from J, leaving 13 bases between. This CDR3 has 15 residues. Germline V CDR1 and CDR2: MGHRA, YSYEKL. The CDR3 nucleotides are TGCGCCAGCAGCCAGCCATTCGGAGGTCAAGAGACCCAGTACTTC. It translates to CASSQPFGGQETQYF.

The J gene is TRBJ1-2, the V gene TRBV5-1; D perhaps matches TRBD1 (6 bases). The V end was cut by 1 base, the J end by 5 bases, with 15 bases between. The CDR3 length is 15 residues. The germline V gene has CDR1 SGHRS and CDR2 YFSETQ. CDR3 nucleotides: TGCGCCAGCAGCTTGCCCTCCGCAGGGGCGTATGGCTACACCTTC. It translates to CASSLPSAGAYGYTF. The whole variable domain, filled in from reference TRBV5-1 and TRBJ1-2, reads KAGVTQTPRYLIKTRGQQVTLSCSPISGHRSVSWYQQTPGQGLQFLFEYFSETQRNKGNFPGRFSGRQFSNSRSEMNVSTLELGDSALYLCASSLPSAGAYGYTFGSGTRLTVV.

V usage is TRBV4-1 and J usage is TRBJ2-7, with D unresolved. From germline, CDR1 is MGHRA and CDR2 YSYEKL. V was trimmed by 8 bases and J by 2 bases, leaving 16 bases between them. The CDR3 spans 14 residues. CDR3 in amino acids: CASRFPWRAYEQYF. In DNA form, the CDR3 reads TGCGCCAGCCGCTTCCCGTGGAGAGCCTACGAGCAGTACTTC.

This chain uses TRBV27 with TRBJ2-6; D uncertain. CDR1 MNHEY and CDR2 SMNVEV come from the germline V gene (reference sequence). The ends were cut back, 2 bases at V and 9 bases at J, with 8 bases in the middle. The length of the CDR3 is 13 residues. The CDR3 DNA follows: TGTGCCAGCAGTTTAAAGGTGGTCAACGTCCTGACTTTC. Translation gives CASSLKVVNVLTF.

This clonotype was detected only a few times. This chain connects TRBV27 to TRBJ2-7, with 7 bases matching TRBD1. The germline CDR1 and CDR2 sequences are MNHEY and SMNVEV (reference sequence). V gave up 6 bases and J gave up 4 bases; unmatched junction bases: 12. This CDR3 has 15 amino acids. The CDR3 DNA reads TGTGCCAGCAGAATTGCAGGGGGTGAGGGTTACGAGCAGTACTTC. This codes for CASRIAGGEGYEQYF.

This clonotype came up a few times. The junction does not match germline at one end; this may be a read error. This chain uses TRBV5-1 with TRBJ2-7, with D perhaps assigned TRBD1 or TRBD2 (5 bases each). The V gene's germline CDR1 is SGHRS and CDR2 YFSETQ. The CDR3 has 14 amino acids. The CDR3 is CASSLPGTSHEQYF. CDR3 in DNA: TGCGCCAGCAGCTTGCCAGGGACCTCCCACGAGCAGTACTTC.

CDR3 in DNA: TGTGCCAGCAGTGAGTCGGGCGGGAGTCCCTACAATGAGCAGTACTTC. It encodes CASSESGGSPYNEQYF. The chain recombines TRBV25-1 with TRBJ2-5, with 7 bases fitting TRBD2. Germline V gene lookup returns CDR1 MGHDK and CDR2 SYGVNS. The CDR3 sequence is 16 residues long. After removal of 3 bases from V and 11 bases from J, the junction contained 18 bases not matched to a gene.

The chain couples TRBV29-1 to TRBJ1-2; weak D call: TRBD1 (5 bases). This CDR3 has 17 amino acids. Germline CDR1 is SQVTM and CDR2 is ANQGSEA. V lost 1 base and J lost 4, with 22 bases in between. Here the CDR3 reads CSVEGGETGNYLYGYTF. The CDR3 nucleotides read TGCAGCGTTGAAGGGGGGGAAACAGGAAACTATCTCTATGGCTACACCTTC.

The chain carries TRBV7-9 and TRBJ1-2; no definite D call. Germline values: CDR1 SEHNR, CDR2 FQNEAQ (reference sequence). The CDR3 is 14 amino acids. The V gene lost 1 base and the J gene lost 4 bases, with 10 bases spanning the gap. In nucleotides, the CDR3 is TGTGCCAGCAGCTTAGGAGGGCTGGCCTATGGCTACACCTTC. Its translation is CASSLGGLAYGYTF.

The V gene is TRBV28, the J gene TRBJ1-2; the D gene is possibly TRBD1 (5 bases). V dropped 7 bases and J dropped 5 bases, with 17 bases sitting between them. Germline loops: CDR1 MDHEN, CDR2 SYDVKM. CDR3 length: 14 residues. CDR3 sequence: CASNAPGRRYGYTF. Written as DNA, the CDR3 is TGTGCCAGCAACGCTCCGGGACGTCGGTATGGCTACACCTTC.

This chain uses TRBV11-3 with TRBJ2-1; D may be TRBD2 (5 bases). The germline V gene has CDR1 SGHNT and CDR2 YENEEA. The CDR3 has 15 residues. V was pared by 1 base and J by 6 bases, with 13 bases between. CDR3 coding DNA: TGTGCCAGCAGCTTAGGTCCCCTAGCTGCCAATGAGCAGTTCTTC. Protein sequence: CASSLGPLAANEQFF.

This chain joins TRBV12-3 or TRBV12-4 and TRBJ2-7; the D gene is possibly TRBD2 (6 bases). The V gene lost 1 base and the J gene lost 3 bases, with 19 bases spanning the gap. The CDR3 totals 17 residues. In DNA, the CDR3 is TGTGCCAGCAGTTTAGAAGGGAGCGGGCCCCGAAACTACGAGCAGTACTTC. Amino acids: CASSLEGSGPRNYEQYF.

V usage is TRBV11-3 and J usage is TRBJ2-2, with TRBD1 as a possible D gene (5 bases). The V gene's germline CDR1 is SGHNT and CDR2 YENEEA. V lost 5 bases and J lost 4, with 8 bases in between. CDR3 length: 13 amino acids. CDR3 protein: CASSTRVTGELFF. CDR3 bases: TGTGCCAGCAGCACCAGGGTCACCGGGGAGCTGTTTTTT.